Shown below are 20 T cell receptor beta chains from a single sample sequenced in a study of naive and memory T cell subsets. The library had UMIs added by 3' ligation of an oligonucleotide to TCR cDNA. Ligated cDNA underwent four rounds of PCR with nested alpha and beta constant region primers and SP2. TCRdb independently ran MiXCR on the 5' RACE reads; one entry per CDR3 protein. This sample carries about 62,000 distinct CDR3 sequences, roughly 8.1% of them seen once, and the ten largest clones take 15% to 20%. These receptors were obtained from a female donor in good health.

This clonotype was counted between two and nine times. The junction does not match germline at one end; this may be a read error. The chain is built from TRBV11-1 and TRBJ2-7, with unresolved D. This CDR3 contains 13 residues. Germline lookup yields CDR1 SGHAT and CDR2 FQDESV (reference sequence). The CDR3 loop is CATSFGSSYEQYF. The CDR3 nucleotides are TGTGCCACCAGCTTCGGCAGCTCCTACGAGCAGTACTTC.

On this clonotype: This clone may be a read error of a much larger clone one base away. The final CDR3 position lacks the conserved phenylalanine or tryptophan, pointing to a likely read error. The chain is built from TRBV12-5 and TRBJ1-1; 8 bases line up with TRBD1. Germline lookup yields CDR1 LGHNT and CDR2 FRNRAP. This CDR3 contains 15 residues. V shed 8 bases and J 0 bases; nucleotides not matched to a gene: 8. The CDR3 bases are TGTGCTAGTTCAGACAGGGGCCGCATGAACACTGAAGCTTTCCTT. Translated: CASSDRGRMNTEAFL.

In this sample, this clonotype turned up a few times. The gene calls are TRBV6-1 and TRBJ1-1; maybe TRBD1 (6 bases). V lost 6 bases, J lost 2 bases, and 19 bases lay in between. The length of the CDR3 is 16 residues. Germline loops: CDR1 MNHNS, CDR2 SASEGT. The CDR3 DNA reads TGTGCCAGCAGCCATGGGGGCGCCGGTCGAAACACTGAAGCTTTCTTT. This translates into CASSHGGAGRNTEAFF.

This clonotype has ten or more counts. V usage is TRBV25-1 and J usage is TRBJ2-7; 9 bases agree with TRBD2. V dropped 4 bases and J dropped 4; count of bases not matched to a gene: 2. CDR1 is MGHDK and CDR2 is SYGVNS in the germline V gene. The CDR3 runs to 13 residues. DNA of the CDR3: TGTGCCAGCAGTGCGGGACTAGCTTACGAGCAGTACTTC. Protein: CASSAGLAYEQYF.

This clonotype was seen at least ten times. The V call is TRBV24-1, the J call TRBJ2-1, with 7 bases that match TRBD2. After removal of 4 bases from V and 5 bases from J, the junction contained 10 bases not matched to a gene. The CDR3 runs 16 residues. Germline assignment: CDR1 KGHDR and CDR2 SFDVKD. This CDR3 is CATSDPSAGANNEQFF. DNA of the CDR3: TGTGCCACCAGTGACCCTTCGGCGGGAGCCAACAATGAGCAGTTCTTC.

V usage is TRBV20-1 and J usage is TRBJ2-1; D possibly corresponds to TRBD2 (5 bases). The CDR3 totals 14 residues. The V gene lost 0 bases and the J gene lost 10 bases, with 16 bases spanning the gap. Germline V gene data show CDR1 as DFQATT and CDR2 as SNEGSKA (reference sequence). CDR3 nucleotide sequence: TGCAGTGCTAGAGATCTGGGAGCCGCAAGGGAGCAGTTCTTC. As protein: CSARDLGAAREQFF.

This clonotype was counted ten times or more. The CDR3 nucleotides read TGTGCCAGCAGTTTCGGGACACTGGCGAACACTGAAGCTTTCTTT. Translated: CASSFGTLANTEAFF. The chain has TRBV12-3 or TRBV12-4 and TRBJ1-1; perhaps TRBD1 as D (6 bases). Trimming took off 3 bases at V and 1 base at J, with 12 bases between the two ends. This CDR3 has 15 residues.

This clonotype was seen a handful of times. The chain employs TRBV6-4 and TRBJ2-4; 10 bases line up with TRBD1. Germline V lookup: CDR1 MRHNA, CDR2 SNTAGT. V lost 2 bases and J lost 6; bases outside the gene matches: 4. The CDR3 contains 15 residues. CDR3 sequence (DNA): TGTGCCAGCAGTGACACGACAGGGGGCGGAAACATTCAGTACTTC. As protein: CASSDTTGGGNIQYF.

The table lists this clonotype with many counts. The V gene is TRBV29-1, the J gene TRBJ2-5; possibly TRBD1 for D (6 bases). The CDR3 runs 12 residues. The V end lost 5 bases, the J end lost 5 bases, and 12 bases lay between the germline ends. Per the germline V gene, CDR1 is SQVTM and CDR2 is ANQGSEA. As DNA, the CDR3 is TGCAGCGTTTCAGGGGATGGGGAGACCCAGTACTTC. This encodes CSVSGDGETQYF.

The V and J genes are TRBV5-4 and TRBJ2-1; 11 bases align to TRBD1. Germline lookup yields CDR1 SGHNT and CDR2 YYREEE (reference sequence). J was trimmed by 6 bases and V by 4 bases; bases with no gene match: 3. The CDR3 runs to 14 residues. The chain's CDR3 is CASSGQGAGNEQFF. The CDR3 coding sequence is TGTGCCAGCAGCGGACAGGGGGCCGGCAATGAGCAGTTCTTC.

There are a few counts of this clonotype. The chain's CDR3 is CSVGQGTEQYF. The CDR3 bases are TGCAGCGTGGGACAGGGGACCGAGCAGTACTTC. The V gene is TRBV29-1, the J gene TRBJ2-7; 10 positions match TRBD1. Unmatched junction bases numbered 2, after V lost 6 bases and J lost 6 bases. Per germline, CDR1 SQVTM and CDR2 ANQGSEA. This CDR3 has 11 amino acids.

Ten or more counts support this clonotype. The rearrangement uses TRBV7-8 and TRBJ2-3; no clear D. The germline V gene encodes CDR1 SGHVS and CDR2 FQNEAQ. The CDR3 is 15 amino acids. The V end was cut by 1 base, the J end by 2 bases, with 10 bases between. The CDR3 loop reads CASSLEGLDTDTQYF. The CDR3, as DNA: TGTGCCAGCAGCTTAGAAGGGTTAGACACAGATACGCAGTATTTT.

The chain is built from TRBV28 and TRBJ1-2; 7 nucleotides match TRBD1. V shed 5 bases and J 2 bases; nucleotides not matched to a gene: 5. The CDR3 totals 14 residues. The V gene's germline CDR1 is MDHEN and CDR2 SYDVKM. The CDR3 sequence is CASSLRQGNYGYTF. Here the CDR3 DNA reads TGTGCCAGCAGTCTTCGACAGGGCAACTATGGCTACACCTTC.

This clonotype was observed a few times. The rearrangement links TRBV29-1 to TRBJ1-2; no clear D. V was cut by 0 bases and J by 6 bases, with 17 bases left in between. The CDR3 covers 15 residues. From germline, CDR1 is SQVTM and CDR2 ANQGSEA. Here the CDR3 DNA reads TGCAGCGTTGAAGACGGACTGTCCAGGACGGATGGCTACACCTTC. It specifies CSVEDGLSRTDGYTF.

The table lists this clonotype with a few counts. The chain joins TRBV18 to TRBJ2-2, with D perhaps matching TRBD2 (6 bases). This CDR3 contains 16 residues. V gave up 3 bases and J gave up 1 base, with 12 bases separating them. The V gene's germline CDR1 is KGHSH and CDR2 LQKENI. The CDR3 reads CASSPPGLRNTGELFF. In DNA form, the CDR3 reads TGTGCCAGCTCACCTCCGGGACTGAGGAACACCGGGGAGCTGTTTTTT.

The V call is TRBV7-2, the J call TRBJ1-5, with D hard to call. The V gene lost 2 bases and the J gene lost 5 bases, with 7 bases spanning the gap. The CDR3 is made up of 13 amino acids. The germline V gene has CDR1 SGHTA and CDR2 FQGNSA. CDR3 amino acids: CASSLYGDQPQHF. The CDR3, as DNA: TGTGCCAGCAGCTTATACGGGGATCAGCCCCAGCATTTT.

The CDR3: CASSLDYDQPQHF. The CDR3 nucleotides are TGTGCCAGCAGCTTAGATTATGATCAGCCCCAGCATTTT. V is TRBV11-2 and J is TRBJ1-5; the D is unclear. The germline CDR1 and CDR2 sequences are SGHAT and FQNNGV. Trimming stripped 0 bases from V and 5 bases from J, with 5 bases between. This CDR3 spans 13 amino acids.

This clonotype appeared many times. The genes are TRBV12-3 or TRBV12-4 and TRBJ2-1, with D unresolved. V was clipped by 5 bases and J by 7 bases, with 21 bases between them. The CDR3 contains 16 residues. CDR3 protein: CASSPPGRNGRNEQFF. The CDR3, as DNA: TGTGCCAGCAGTCCCCCCGGCAGGAATGGCAGGAATGAGCAGTTCTTC.

As DNA, the CDR3 is TGCGCCAGCAGCCCCCGTCGGGGGGGCGAGAACACTGAAGCTTTCTTT. Amino acids: CASSPRRGGENTEAFF. The chain links TRBV4-1 to TRBJ1-1; D is possibly TRBD1 (6 bases). There are 16 residues in the CDR3. V was clipped by 4 bases and J by 1 base, with 16 bases between them. Per germline, CDR1 MGHRA and CDR2 YSYEKL.

In its sample, this clonotype was seen many times. V gene TRBV12-3 or TRBV12-4 combines with J gene TRBJ2-7; D not resolved. V was cut by 5 bases and J by 1 base, with 15 bases left in between. The CDR3 has 15 amino acids. DNA of the CDR3: TGTGCCAGCAGTCCAACCTTTTTTGGATCCTACGAGCAGTACTTC. Encoded protein: CASSPTFFGSYEQYF.